The rows below give T cell receptor beta chains drawn from one sample of a study of blood T cell repertoires in COVID-19. TCRdb's copy holds only in-frame clones and misses some; the assay was immunoSEQ multiplex PCR. The sample lists around 260,000 clones; 80% to 90% were seen once. The specimen was peripheral blood. All receptors come from a man aged 25 to 45 with active or convalescent COVID-19. Each CDR3 is given with its conserved first and last residue. The D gene is left open where the match is weak. Clone sizes are given selectively: once, few, many, or a class where the clone is expanded.

d_gene: NA; len: 15; j_gene: TRBJ1-2; v_gene: TRBV7-2; abundance: NA; CDR3aa: CASSLVSLSNYGYTF; CDR3nt: TGTGCCAGCAGCTTAGTTTCTCTCTCGAACTATGGCTACACCTTC
d_gene: TRBD1; len: 15; j_gene: TRBJ1-5; v_gene: TRBV20-1; abundance: NA; CDR3aa: CSASGGTASNQPQHF; CDR3nt: TGCAGTGCTAGTGGGGGGACAGCTAGCAATCAGCCCCAGCATTTT
d_gene: NA; len: 14; j_gene: TRBJ1-2; v_gene: TRBV3-1/TRBV3-2; abundance: NA; CDR3aa: CATSSGRPLYGYTF; CDR3nt: TGTGCCACCAGTTCAGGCCGCCCCCTCTATGGCTACACCTTC
d_gene: TRBD2; len: 16; j_gene: TRBJ2-7; v_gene: TRBV5-4; abundance: NA; CDR3aa: CASSFGQSGGLREQYF; CDR3nt: TGTGCCAGCAGCTTCGGGCAAAGCGGGGGACTACGAGAGCAGTACTTC
d_gene: TRBD1; len: 13; j_gene: TRBJ1-1; v_gene: TRBV19; abundance: NA; CDR3aa: CASNDREYTEAFF; CDR3nt: TGTGCCAGTAACGACAGGGAGTACACTGAAGCTTTCTTT
d_gene: TRBD1; len: 15; j_gene: TRBJ2-1; v_gene: TRBV5-4; abundance: NA; CDR3aa: CASSLDRGSYNEQFF; CDR3nt: TGTGCCAGCAGCTTGGACAGGGGCTCCTACAATGAGCAGTTCTTC
d_gene: NA; len: 13; j_gene: TRBJ1-2; v_gene: TRBV2; abundance: NA; CDR3aa: CASKGEGNYGYTF; CDR3nt: TGTGCCAGCAAGGGGGAGGGAAACTATGGCTACACCTTC
d_gene: NA; len: 14; j_gene: TRBJ2-7; v_gene: TRBV6-5; abundance: few; CDR3aa: CASSYSTGLNEQYF; CDR3nt: TGTGCCAGCAGTTACTCAACAGGGCTCAACGAGCAGTACTTC
d_gene: TRBD2; len: 17; j_gene: TRBJ2-1; v_gene: TRBV6-6; abundance: NA; CDR3aa: CASSRRPILAALNEQFF; CDR3nt: TGTGCCAGCAGTCGTCGACCCATACTAGCGGCTCTGAATGAGCAGTTCTTC
d_gene: TRBD1; len: 14; j_gene: TRBJ1-1; v_gene: TRBV19; abundance: NA; CDR3aa: CASSIRDRGTEAFF; CDR3nt: TGTGCCAGTAGTATAAGGGACAGGGGGACTGAAGCTTTCTTT
d_gene: TRBD2; len: 19; j_gene: TRBJ2-3; v_gene: TRBV2; abundance: NA; CDR3aa: CASSLTGLAGSTSTDTQYF; CDR3nt: TGTGCCAGCAGCCTCACCGGACTAGCGGGTTCAACTAGCACAGATACGCAGTATTTT
d_gene: NA; len: 16; j_gene: TRBJ2-3; v_gene: TRBV3-1/TRBV3-2; abundance: NA; CDR3aa: CASSQGGFGQRDTQYF; CDR3nt: TGTGCCAGCAGCCAAGGTGGATTTGGACAGCGGGATACGCAGTATTTT
d_gene: NA; len: 14; j_gene: TRBJ1-6; v_gene: TRBV7-3; abundance: NA; CDR3aa: CASSLSGLGSPLHF; CDR3nt: TGTGCCAGCAGCTTATCAGGGTTAGGATCACCCCTCCACTTT
d_gene: NA; len: 13; j_gene: TRBJ1-2; v_gene: TRBV7-8; abundance: NA; CDR3aa: CASRKGANYGYTF; CDR3nt: TGTGCCAGCAGAAAAGGGGCTAACTATGGCTACACCTTC
d_gene: NA; len: 12; j_gene: TRBJ1-5; v_gene: TRBV19; abundance: NA; CDR3aa: CASKGLEQPQHF; CDR3nt: TGTGCCAGTAAAGGCCTAGAACAGCCCCAGCATTTT
d_gene: NA; len: 15; j_gene: TRBJ2-1; v_gene: TRBV19; abundance: few; CDR3aa: CASSINSGPNNEQFF; CDR3nt: TGTGCCAGTAGTATAAATAGTGGGCCCAACAATGAGCAGTTCTTC
d_gene: TRBD1; len: 16; j_gene: TRBJ2-5; v_gene: TRBV15; abundance: NA; CDR3aa: CATERGTGGPQETQYF; CDR3nt: TGTGCCACTGAGAGAGGGACAGGGGGGCCCCAAGAGACCCAGTACTTC
d_gene: TRBD1; len: 15; j_gene: TRBJ2-5; v_gene: TRBV4-1; abundance: NA; CDR3aa: CASSTRDRVGETQYF; CDR3nt: TGCGCCAGCAGCACCCGGGACAGGGTGGGAGAGACCCAGTACTTC
d_gene: NA; len: 13; j_gene: TRBJ2-7; v_gene: TRBV28; abundance: NA; CDR3aa: CASSPAGMGEQYF; CDR3nt: TGTGCCAGCAGTCCCGCCGGGATGGGCGAGCAGTACTTC
d_gene: NA; len: 16; j_gene: TRBJ1-6; v_gene: TRBV30; abundance: NA; CDR3aa: CAWSVYDSTLGSPLHF; CDR3nt: TGTGCCTGGAGTGTGTATGACAGTACTCTGGGATCACCCCTCCACTTT
d_gene: TRBD2; len: 15; j_gene: TRBJ2-1; v_gene: TRBV27; abundance: NA; CDR3aa: CASSENSGVYNEQFF; CDR3nt: TGTGCCAGCAGTGAGAATAGCGGGGTTTACAATGAGCAGTTCTTC
d_gene: TRBD1; len: 17; j_gene: TRBJ1-3; v_gene: TRBV4-1; abundance: NA; CDR3aa: CASSQRDRGPSGNTIYF; CDR3nt: TGCGCCAGCAGCCAGAGGGACAGGGGGCCATCTGGAAACACCATATATTTT
d_gene: NA; len: 15; j_gene: TRBJ2-6; v_gene: TRBV6-5; abundance: few; CDR3aa: CASSRRSSGANVLTF; CDR3nt: TGTGCCAGCAGTCGTCGGTCCTCTGGGGCCAACGTCCTGACTTTC
d_gene: TRBD1; len: 16; j_gene: TRBJ1-1; v_gene: TRBV10-1; abundance: NA; CDR3aa: CASSSSPGTGALEAFF; CDR3nt: TGCGCCAGCAGTTCTAGCCCCGGGACAGGGGCTCTTGAAGCTTTCTTT
d_gene: NA; len: 13; j_gene: TRBJ2-3; v_gene: TRBV5-1; abundance: NA; CDR3aa: CASSLPSTDTQYF; CDR3nt: TGCGCCAGCAGCTTGCCTAGCACAGATACGCAGTATTTT
d_gene: NA; len: 13; j_gene: TRBJ1-1; v_gene: TRBV29-1; abundance: NA; CDR3aa: CSVERGMNTEAFF; CDR3nt: TGCAGCGTTGAACGGGGAATGAACACTGAAGCTTTCTTT
d_gene: NA; len: 15; j_gene: TRBJ1-1; v_gene: TRBV11-2; abundance: NA; CDR3aa: CASSLGIGENTEAFF; CDR3nt: TGTGCCAGCAGCTTAGGAATCGGGGAAAACACTGAAGCTTTCTTT
d_gene: NA; len: 16; j_gene: TRBJ2-1; v_gene: TRBV27; abundance: NA; CDR3aa: CASSEKVDSSYNEQFF; CDR3nt: TGTGCCAGCAGTGAGAAAGTGGACAGTAGCTACAATGAGCAGTTCTTC
d_gene: NA; len: 14; j_gene: TRBJ2-2; v_gene: TRBV3-1/TRBV3-2; abundance: NA; CDR3aa: CASSQELRTGELFF; CDR3nt: TGTGCCAGCAGCCAAGAATTACGGACCGGGGAGCTGTTTTTT
d_gene: NA; len: 14; j_gene: TRBJ1-2; v_gene: TRBV27; abundance: NA; CDR3aa: CASSLGWGEDGYTF; CDR3nt: TGTGCCAGCAGCTTGGGTTGGGGGGAAGATGGCTACACCTTC
d_gene: NA; len: 14; j_gene: TRBJ2-5; v_gene: TRBV5-1; abundance: NA; CDR3aa: CASSWATTGETQYF; CDR3nt: TGCGCCAGCAGCTGGGCGACTACGGGAGAGACCCAGTACTTC
d_gene: TRBD1; len: 14; j_gene: TRBJ1-1; v_gene: TRBV11-3; abundance: NA; CDR3aa: CASSGTGEIAEAFF; CDR3nt: TGTGCCAGCAGCGGGACAGGGGAGATCGCTGAAGCTTTCTTT
d_gene: NA; len: 18; j_gene: TRBJ2-6; v_gene: TRBV5-6; abundance: NA; CDR3aa: CASSFGFSYGSGANVLTF; CDR3nt: TGTGCCAGCAGCTTCGGTTTTTCTTACGGGTCTGGGGCCAACGTCCTGACTTTC
d_gene: TRBD1; len: 15; j_gene: TRBJ1-1; v_gene: TRBV29-1; abundance: NA; CDR3aa: CSVERAGQGNTEAFF; CDR3nt: TGCAGCGTTGAGAGGGCAGGACAGGGAAACACTGAAGCTTTCTTT
d_gene: TRBD2; len: 12; j_gene: TRBJ2-1; v_gene: TRBV27; abundance: NA; CDR3aa: CASSNQAGEQFF; CDR3nt: TGTGCCAGCAGCAATCAAGCGGGGGAGCAGTTCTTC
d_gene: TRBD1; len: 12; j_gene: TRBJ2-7; v_gene: TRBV10-3; abundance: NA; CDR3aa: CAIGQGAYEQYF; CDR3nt: TGTGCCATCGGACAGGGGGCCTACGAGCAGTACTTC
d_gene: TRBD1; len: 14; j_gene: TRBJ1-1; v_gene: TRBV6-2/TRBV6-3; abundance: NA; CDR3aa: CASSHGTAVTEAFF; CDR3nt: TGTGCCAGCAGTCATGGGACAGCTGTCACTGAAGCTTTCTTT
d_gene: TRBD1; len: 15; j_gene: TRBJ2-1; v_gene: TRBV29-1; abundance: NA; CDR3aa: CSVRPGQGSYNEQFF; CDR3nt: TGCAGCGTTCGACCGGGACAGGGCTCCTACAATGAGCAGTTCTTC
d_gene: TRBD2; len: 15; j_gene: TRBJ2-1; v_gene: TRBV29-1; abundance: NA; CDR3aa: CSVPGASGGWNEQFF; CDR3nt: TGCAGCGTCCCTGGGGCTAGCGGGGGGTGGAATGAGCAGTTCTTC
d_gene: NA; len: 14; j_gene: TRBJ1-1; v_gene: TRBV7-9; abundance: NA; CDR3aa: CASSTAGEWTEAFF; CDR3nt: TGTGCCAGCAGCACCGCAGGGGAGTGGACTGAAGCTTTCTTT